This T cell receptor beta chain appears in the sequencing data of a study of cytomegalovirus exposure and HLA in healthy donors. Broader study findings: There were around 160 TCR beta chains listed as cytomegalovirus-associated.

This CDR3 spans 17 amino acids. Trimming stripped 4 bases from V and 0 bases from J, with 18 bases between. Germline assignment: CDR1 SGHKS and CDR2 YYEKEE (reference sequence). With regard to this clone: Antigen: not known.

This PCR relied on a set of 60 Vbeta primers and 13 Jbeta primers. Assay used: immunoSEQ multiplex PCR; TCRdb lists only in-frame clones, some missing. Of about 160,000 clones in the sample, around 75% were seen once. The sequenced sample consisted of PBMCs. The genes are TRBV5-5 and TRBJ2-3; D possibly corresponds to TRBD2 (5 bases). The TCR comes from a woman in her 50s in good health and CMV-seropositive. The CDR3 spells CASSLEGRLPSTDTQYF. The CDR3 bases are TGTGCCAGCAGCCTGGAAGGGAGACTACCTAGCACAGATACGCAGTATTTT. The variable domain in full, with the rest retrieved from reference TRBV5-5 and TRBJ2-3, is DAGVTQSPTHLIKTRGQQVTLRCSPISGHKSVSWYQQVLGQGPQFIFQYYEKEERGRGNFPDRFSARQFPNYSSELNVNALLLGDSALYLCASSLEGRLPSTDTQYFGPGTRLTVL.